Listed below are T cell receptor beta chains from one sample, sequenced in a study of shared clonotypes between healthy human individuals. The protocol was immunoSEQ multiplex PCR, while the TCRdb copy is restricted to in-frame clones and leaves out a portion. Here the sample spans some 1.5 million clones, around 98% being singletons. The sequenced material came from naive CD4+ T cells sorted from blood. These receptors originate from a man in his thirties or forties in good health. Both conserved end residues are part of each CDR3. A D gene is named only where the DNA matches it firmly. Clone sizes are given selectively: once, few, many, or a class where the clone is expanded.

clone_size	j_call	v_call	d_call	cdr3_aa	cdr3_nt
.	TRBJ1-2	TRBV21-1	.	CASSKMYHPGPGVGYTF	TGTGCCAGCAGCAAAATGTACCACCCGGGACCCGGTGTTGGCTACACCTTC
.	TRBJ2-3	TRBV14	TRBD2	CASSLGGTQYF	TGTGCCAGCAGTCTGGGGGGGACGCAGTATTTT
.	TRBJ2-7	TRBV4-2	.	CASSQDERVRSYEQYF	TGTGCCAGCAGCCAAGATGAACGGGTCCGCTCCTACGAGCAGTACTTC
once	TRBJ2-3	TRBV9	TRBD1	CASSLDRGTDTQYF	TGTGCCAGCAGCCTGGACAGGGGAACAGATACGCAGTATTTT
.	TRBJ2-5	TRBV28	.	CASSFIGHQETQYF	TGTGCCAGCAGTTTTATTGGGCACCAAGAGACCCAGTACTTC
once	TRBJ1-4	TRBV28	.	CASSFPGSRNEKLFF	TGTGCCAGCAGTTTCCCAGGGAGTCGTAATGAAAAACTGTTTTTT
once	TRBJ2-2	TRBV27	.	CASSLSWGNTGELFF	TGTGCCAGCAGTTTATCGTGGGGTAACACCGGGGAGCTGTTTTTT
.	TRBJ2-7	TRBV10-3	.	CATSTGIGDYEQYF	TGTGCCACATCTACAGGGATAGGGGACTACGAGCAGTACTTC
.	TRBJ2-5	TRBV5-4	.	CASLASTGSQETQYF	TGTGCCAGCTTAGCTTCGACGGGAAGCCAAGAGACCCAGTACTTC
.	TRBJ2-5	TRBV5-1	.	CASSQGTQETQYF	TGCGCCAGCAGCCAAGGGACGCAAGAGACCCAGTACTTC
.	TRBJ2-3	TRBV6-1	TRBD1	CASSEIRQGPFTDTQYF	TGTGCCAGCAGTGAAATCCGACAGGGACCATTCACAGATACGCAGTATTTT
.	TRBJ2-6	TRBV29-1	TRBD1	CSVRDRGLGGANVLTF	TGCAGCGTGAGGGACAGGGGGCTTGGTGGGGCCAACGTCCTGACTTTC
.	TRBJ2-7	TRBV5-1	TRBD2	CASSILAWGEQYF	TGCGCCAGCAGCATACTAGCGTGGGGCGAGCAGTACTTC
.	TRBJ2-7	TRBV2	.	CASSYHADYSYEQYF	TGTGCCAGCAGTTACCACGCTGATTACTCCTACGAGCAGTACTTC
.	TRBJ2-7	TRBV19	.	CAAGQNYEQYF	TGTGCCGCGGGACAGAACTACGAGCAGTACTTC